The following is a T cell receptor (beta chain) sequence with its context. No cognate antigen has been identified for it. Base qualities are missing; no much larger clone stands one base away. This sample stems from a study of T cells after posttransplantation cyclophosphamide (dated by TCRdb to 2016 to 2017). As for the study more broadly: The study tracked T cell repertoire reconstitution by TRB sequencing after myeloablative bone marrow transplantation using posttransplantation cyclophosphamide as GVHD prophylaxis. Samples from around 35 PTCy-treated patients and 16 related bone marrow donors of those patients were subjected to antigen receptor sequencing. TRA and TRB clonality were tightly correlated in several samples, so subsequent TCR analyses focused on TRB only. Public TRB sequences were checked against a database of over 3,500 sequences associated with responses to pathogens, tumor antigens, self-antigens and alloantigens. Blood from all 34 PTCy patients who had 1-year posttransplant specimens underwent TRB sequencing. In 3 patients, up to roughly 3 additional blood samples taken between 2 and 5.2 years after transplant also underwent TRB sequencing, as did pretransplant blood from 4 patients.

Genomic DNA was the input for TRB sequencing, which was run either with the immunoSEQ assay at survey resolution or with the hsTCRB kit. The authors processed their data as follows. Initial read processing used immunoSEQ software, and repertoire analyses used the LymphoSeq R package. For each TRB dataset, clonality was calculated as 1 minus normalized Shannon entropy, and the Gini coefficient was computed as well. Phenotypes of unsorted samples were inferred by mapping TRB sequences from sorted subsets of the recipient or donor onto the same recipient's unsorted samples. This immuneACCESS table, as held by TCRdb, lists in-frame sequences with V and J called but not all clones. Of the missing ones, under half trace to an unresolved V gene in checked studies; the others have no known cause. V, J and clone size were drawn from that table, and D and trimming were deduced from the DNA. This sample comprises 10,000 to 15,000 clones, roughly four fifths of them detected only once. Together, the top ten hold around 3.6% of the sample.

The control group consisted of ten to eleven patients who received myeloablative marrow transplants with methotrexate plus a calcineurin inhibitor and who were sampled 1 year after transplant. Mononuclear cells from peripheral blood and bone marrow were separated by Ficoll-Hypaque density centrifugation and then cryopreserved. Results the study describes overall, beyond this receptor: The TRB repertoires of T cells infiltrating skin or GI tract showed only limited overlap with the TRB repertoires of T cells in blood. Across approximately 45 patients, TRB clonality was highly associated with recipient CMV seropositivity and CMV reactivation, and diversity in PTCy patients was similar to diversity in CNI/methotrexate controls. Donor-recipient similarity was low at 1-2 months but increased during the first year, and donor CD8+ memory clones often dominated later blood repertoires.

V lost 3 bases and J lost 3 bases, and the count of bases not matched to a germline gene is 4. For CDR1 and CDR2, the germline V gene lists MRHNA and SNTAGT. The CDR3 goes from the cysteine to the phenylalanine over 15 residues. The entry retains the CDR3 DNA only, 45 bases that are in frame from base 1. The material sequenced was PBMCs, taken around 350 days after allogeneic stem cell transplant with calcineurin inhibitor and methotrexate. The chain employs TRBV6-4 and TRBJ2-3, with 9 junctional bases fitting TRBD1. This sequence was found in a young adult male patient who received an allogeneic stem cell transplant from an unrelated donor, was CMV-positive, and had acute GVHD only. Following transplantation, part of the T cell population may be supplied by the graft donor rather than the patient. The encoded CDR3 is CASSEQGARTDTQYF. The DNA sequence reads TGTGCCAGCAGTGAACAGGGGGCTAGGACAGATACGCAGTATTTT.